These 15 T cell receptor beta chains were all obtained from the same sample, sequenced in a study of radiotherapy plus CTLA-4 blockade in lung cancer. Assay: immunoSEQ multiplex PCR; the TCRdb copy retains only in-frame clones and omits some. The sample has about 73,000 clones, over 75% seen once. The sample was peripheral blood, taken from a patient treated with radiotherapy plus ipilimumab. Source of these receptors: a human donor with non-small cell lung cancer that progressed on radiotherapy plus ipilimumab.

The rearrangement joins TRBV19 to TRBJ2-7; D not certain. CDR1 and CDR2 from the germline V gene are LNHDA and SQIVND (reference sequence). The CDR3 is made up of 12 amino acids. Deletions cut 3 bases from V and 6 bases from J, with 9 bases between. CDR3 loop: CASSMTASEQYF. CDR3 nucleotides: TGTGCCAGTAGTATGACTGCGAGCGAGCAGTACTTC.

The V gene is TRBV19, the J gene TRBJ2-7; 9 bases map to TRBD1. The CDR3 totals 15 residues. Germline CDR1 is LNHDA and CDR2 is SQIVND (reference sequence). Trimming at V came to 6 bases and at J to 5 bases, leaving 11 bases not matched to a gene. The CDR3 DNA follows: TGTGCCAGTAGAGACTCCGGGACAGGGCACCACGAGCAGTACTTC. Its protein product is CASRDSGTGHHEQYF.

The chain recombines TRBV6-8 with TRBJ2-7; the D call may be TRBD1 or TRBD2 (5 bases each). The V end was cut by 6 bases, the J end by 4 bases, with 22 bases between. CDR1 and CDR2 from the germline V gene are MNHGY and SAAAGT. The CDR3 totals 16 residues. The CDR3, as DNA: TGTGCCAGCAGGGGACGGCTTAGGACCTCGGATTACGAGCAGTACGTC. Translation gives CASRGRLRTSDYEQYV.

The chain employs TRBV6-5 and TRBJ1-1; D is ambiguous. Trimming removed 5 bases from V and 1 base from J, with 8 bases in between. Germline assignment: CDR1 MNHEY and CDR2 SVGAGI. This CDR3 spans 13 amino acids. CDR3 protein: CASSPPGNTEAFF. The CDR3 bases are TGTGCCAGCAGTCCCCCGGGGAACACTGAAGCTTTCTTT.

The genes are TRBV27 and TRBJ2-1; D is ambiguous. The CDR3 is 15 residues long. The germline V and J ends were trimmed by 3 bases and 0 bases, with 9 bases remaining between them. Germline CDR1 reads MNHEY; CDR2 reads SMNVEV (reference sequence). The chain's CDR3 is CASSFQLSSYNEQFF. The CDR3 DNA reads TGTGCCAGCAGTTTTCAATTAAGCTCCTACAATGAGCAGTTCTTC.

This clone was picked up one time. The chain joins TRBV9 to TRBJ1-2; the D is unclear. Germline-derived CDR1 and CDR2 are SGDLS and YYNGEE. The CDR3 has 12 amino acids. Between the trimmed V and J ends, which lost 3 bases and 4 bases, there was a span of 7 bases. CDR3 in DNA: TGTGCCAGCAGCGCTAGAACCTATGGCTACACCTTC. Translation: CASSARTYGYTF. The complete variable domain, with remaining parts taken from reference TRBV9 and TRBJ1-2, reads DSGVTQTPKHLITATGQRVTLRCSPRSGDLSVYWYQQSLDQGLQFLIQYYNGEERAKGNILERFSAQQFPDLHSELNLSSLELGDSALYFCASSARTYGYTFGSGTRLTVV.

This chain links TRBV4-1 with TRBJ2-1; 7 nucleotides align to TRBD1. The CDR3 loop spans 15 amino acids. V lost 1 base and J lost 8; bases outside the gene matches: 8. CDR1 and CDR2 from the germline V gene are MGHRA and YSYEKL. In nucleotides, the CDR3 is TGCGCCAGCAGCCAAGGGGATAGCACAGGGGATGAGCAGTTCTTC. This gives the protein CASSQGDSTGDEQFF.

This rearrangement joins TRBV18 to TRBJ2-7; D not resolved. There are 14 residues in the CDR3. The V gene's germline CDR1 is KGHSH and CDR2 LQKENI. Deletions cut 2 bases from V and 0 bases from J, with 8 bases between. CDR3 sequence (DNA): TGTGCCAGCTCACCAGAACGGTACTCCTACGAGCAGTACTTC. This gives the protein CASSPERYSYEQYF.

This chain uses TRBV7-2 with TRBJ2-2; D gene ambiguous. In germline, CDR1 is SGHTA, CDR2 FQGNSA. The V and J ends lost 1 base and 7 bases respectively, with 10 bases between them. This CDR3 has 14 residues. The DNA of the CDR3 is TGTGCCAGCAGCTTAGAATTGGATTACGGGGAGCTGTTTTTT. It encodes CASSLELDYGELFF.

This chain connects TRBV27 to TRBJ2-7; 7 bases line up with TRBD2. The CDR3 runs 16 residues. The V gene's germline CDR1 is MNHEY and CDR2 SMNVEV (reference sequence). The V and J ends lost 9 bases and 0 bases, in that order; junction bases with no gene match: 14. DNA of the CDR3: TGTGCCAGTTCCCGCGAATACCCTAGCGGCTCCTACGAGCAGTACTTC. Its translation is CASSREYPSGSYEQYF.

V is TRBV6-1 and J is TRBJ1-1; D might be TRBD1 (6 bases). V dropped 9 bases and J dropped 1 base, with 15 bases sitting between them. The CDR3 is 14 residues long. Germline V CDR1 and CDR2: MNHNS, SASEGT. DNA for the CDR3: TGTGCCAGTCTTTTGGGGGGGCAGAACACTGAAGCTTTCTTT. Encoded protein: CASLLGGQNTEAFF.

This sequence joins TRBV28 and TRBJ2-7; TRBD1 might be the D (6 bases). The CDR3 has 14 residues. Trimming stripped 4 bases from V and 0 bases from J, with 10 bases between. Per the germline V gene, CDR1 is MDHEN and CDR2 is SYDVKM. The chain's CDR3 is CASSYRDNSYEQYV. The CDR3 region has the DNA TGTGCCAGCAGTTACCGGGACAACTCCTACGAGCAGTACGTC.

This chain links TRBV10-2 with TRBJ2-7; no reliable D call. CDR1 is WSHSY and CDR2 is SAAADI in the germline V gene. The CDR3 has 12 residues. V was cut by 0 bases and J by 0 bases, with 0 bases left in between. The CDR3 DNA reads TGCGCCAGCAGTGAGTCCTCCTACGAGCAGTACGTC. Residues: CASSESSYEQYV.

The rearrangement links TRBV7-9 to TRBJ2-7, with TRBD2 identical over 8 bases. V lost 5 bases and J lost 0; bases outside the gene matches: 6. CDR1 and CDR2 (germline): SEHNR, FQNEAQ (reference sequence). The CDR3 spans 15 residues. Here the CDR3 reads CASSRQRGSSYEQYF. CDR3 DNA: TGTGCCAGCAGCCGTCAGCGGGGGTCCTCCTACGAGCAGTACTTC. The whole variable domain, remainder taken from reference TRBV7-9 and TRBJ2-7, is DTGVSQNPRHKITKRGQNVTFRCDPISEHNRLYWYRQTLGQGPEFLTYFQNEAQLEKSRLLSDRFSAERPKGSFSTLEIQRTEQGDSAMYLCASSRQRGSSYEQYFGPGTRLTVT.

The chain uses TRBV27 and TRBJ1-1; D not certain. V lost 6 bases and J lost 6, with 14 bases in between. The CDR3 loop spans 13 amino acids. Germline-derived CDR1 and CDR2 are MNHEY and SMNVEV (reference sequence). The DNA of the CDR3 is TGTGCCAGCAGCGTAACAGTAATTGCTGAAGCTTTCTTT. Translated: CASSVTVIAEAFF.